Listed here are 8 T cell receptor beta chains from one sample, sequenced in a study of circulating CD8 cells and anti-PD-1 response in melanoma. Each library started from roughly 15 ng of total RNA using the QIAseq Immune Repertoire TCR panel. MiXCR, applied by TCRdb to the reads, yields one record per CDR3 protein. The sample gives around 410 distinct CDR3 sequences, 4.5% to 6% of which show up once; approximately 35% is in the top ten. Live CD3+CD8+TCRalphabeta+ cells were sorted into four subsets by PD-1 and/or TIGIT. The input for sequencing was CD8+ T cells from PBMCs, taken at baseline or after one month of anti-PD-1 therapy (not recorded which). The receptors here all came from a human donor with melanoma.

Relative to its sample, this clonotype is large. The rearrangement joins TRBV7-2 to TRBJ2-3, with 9 bases matching TRBD1. Germline V lookup: CDR1 SGHTA, CDR2 FQGNSA. V was clipped by 5 bases and J by 6 bases; unmatched bases: 6. The CDR3 has 14 amino acids. The CDR3 reads CASSRQGVRDTQYF. The CDR3 DNA reads as TGTGCCAGCAGCCGACAGGGGGTTCGGGATACGCAGTATTTT.

The chain employs TRBV27 and TRBJ1-1; D not resolved. This CDR3 is built from 13 residues. Trimming left V 2 bases short and J 4 bases short, with 8 bases between. Germline CDR1 reads MNHEY; CDR2 reads SMNVEV (reference sequence). The CDR3 DNA reads TGTGCCAGCAGTTTAACGCAGTCCACTGAAGCTTTCTTT. This translates into CASSLTQSTEAFF.

Turning to this clonotype: This could be a read error, since a much larger clone is one nucleotide away. The chain is built from TRBV6-5 and TRBJ2-2; tentatively, D is TRBD2 (6 bases). The CDR3 spans 17 residues. CDR1 is MNHEY and CDR2 is SVGAGI in the germline V gene. CDR3 protein: CASCYSATGEPTGELFF. CDR3 in DNA: TGTGCCAGCTGTTACTCGGCCACGGGAGAACCCACCGGGGAGCTGTTTTTT.

The chain joins TRBV28 to TRBJ2-7; D gene uncertain. The CDR3 runs to 13 residues. Trimming took 7 bases from V and 0 from J, leaving 10 bases between them. In germline, CDR1 is MDHEN, CDR2 SYDVKM. The CDR3 is CASTESLSYEQYF. The CDR3 region has the DNA TGTGCCAGCACCGAGAGCCTCTCCTACGAGCAGTACTTC. The entire variable domain, with the rest obtained from reference TRBV28 and TRBJ2-7, is as follows: DVKVTQSSRYLVKRTGEKVFLECVQDMDHENMFWYRQDPGLGLRLIYFSYDVKMKEKGDIPEGYSVSREKKERFSLILESASTNQTSMYLCASTESLSYEQYFGPGTRLTVT.

Relative to its sample, this clonotype is large. The CDR3 nucleotides are TGCGCCAGCAGCCAAGATTTGGGGACTCTCTACGAGCAGTACTTC. It encodes CASSQDLGTLYEQYF. This chain connects TRBV4-3 to TRBJ2-7; D may be TRBD2 (6 bases). V gave up 0 bases and J gave up 3 bases, with 12 bases separating them. The CDR3 consists of 15 residues. CDR1 and CDR2 from the germline V gene are LGHNA and YSLEER.

This clonotype turned up a few times. A much larger clone is a single base away; this may be a read error. The V and J genes are TRBV6-2 or TRBV6-3 and TRBJ2-1; maybe TRBD1 (6 bases). The germline V gene has CDR1 MNHEY and CDR2 SVGEGT. The CDR3 is made up of 13 amino acids. The ends were cut back, 8 bases at V and 4 bases at J, with 12 bases in the middle. In nucleotides, the CDR3 is TGTGCCAGCGGGACAAGGGATTACAATGAGCAGTTCTTC. This encodes CASGTRDYNEQFF.

Turning to this clonotype: At one boundary the junction diverges from the germline segment, which might be a read error. V is TRBV29-1 and J is TRBJ1-4; TRBD1 matches at 8 bases. The germline gives CDR1 SQVTM, CDR2 ANQGSEA. The CDR3 is 13 amino acids. The CDR3 is CSVGQGRNGKPFF. The DNA for the CDR3 is TGCAGCGTAGGACAGGGTCGGAATGGAAAACCGTTTTTT.

This clonotype ranks as large (0.1 to 1%). The V and J genes are TRBV24-1 and TRBJ1-1; D is uncertain. V was clipped by 4 bases and J by 4 bases, with 9 bases between them. CDR3 length: 13 residues. Germline V gene lookup returns CDR1 KGHDR and CDR2 SFDVKD. The CDR3 bases are TGTGCCACCAGTGAGTCCCGGGGCACTGAAGCTTTCTTT. Encoded protein: CATSESRGTEAFF.